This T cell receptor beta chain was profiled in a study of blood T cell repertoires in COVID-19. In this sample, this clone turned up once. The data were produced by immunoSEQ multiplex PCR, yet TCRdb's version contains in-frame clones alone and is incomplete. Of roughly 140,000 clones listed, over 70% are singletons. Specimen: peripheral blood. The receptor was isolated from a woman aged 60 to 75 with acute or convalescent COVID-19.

As DNA, the CDR3 is TGTGCCAGCAGTTTATTCTCGAGACTAGTGCAGTCCCATGAGCAGTTCTTC. Amino acid sequence: CASSLFSRLVQSHEQFF. J is TRBJ2-1 and V is TRBV27, with D perhaps matching TRBD2 (6 bases). Trimming left V 1 base short and J 8 bases short, with 21 bases between. This CDR3 has 17 residues. Looked up from germline, CDR1 is MNHEY and CDR2 is SMNVEV (reference sequence).